The 21 T cell receptor beta chains presented below share a single source sample, sequenced in a study of shared T cell receptors in the human thymus. TCRdb's copy holds only in-frame clones and misses some; the assay was immunoSEQ multiplex PCR. The sample lists roughly 560,000 clones; around 82% were seen once. Separately, the same data were catalogued under a study of human thymus T cells.

Specimen: thymocytes. The receptors derive from a boy younger than two with a congenital heart defect.

The chain uses TRBV4-1 and TRBJ1-4, with TRBD1 matching over 10 bases. With 3 bases clipped from V and 6 bases from J, the junction kept 10 bases outside the gene matches. The CDR3 spans 17 residues. Germline CDR1 MGHRA, CDR2 YSYEKL. CDR3 nucleotides: TGCGCCAGCAGCCACCACCGACAGGGGGCCAGGGATGAAAAACTGTTTTTT. It is translated as CASSHHRQGARDEKLFF.

The chain couples TRBV6-5 to TRBJ2-5; 11 nucleotides line up with TRBD1. CDR3 length: 13 amino acids. Germline assignment: CDR1 MNHEY and CDR2 SVGAGI. Trimming took 6 bases from V and 5 from J; bases not matched to a gene: 2. CDR3 residues: CASSGTGGETQYF. CDR3 nucleotide sequence: TGTGCCAGCAGCGGGACAGGGGGGGAGACCCAGTACTTC.

The chain uses TRBV5-4 and TRBJ2-7; the match to TRBD2 covers 8 bases. Germline V CDR1 and CDR2: SGHNT, YYREEE (reference sequence). The CDR3 runs 13 residues. V was pared by 3 bases and J by 5 bases, with 4 bases of the junction left unmatched. The CDR3 region has the DNA TGTGCCAGCAGCTCAAAGACTAGCGACGAGCAGTACTTC. Translating gives CASSSKTSDEQYF.

This clone was counted only a few times. V usage is TRBV6-1 and J usage is TRBJ2-7, with a tentative D call TRBD2 (6 bases). The CDR3 has 15 amino acids. CDR1 and CDR2 (germline): MNHNS, SASEGT. Deletions cut 1 base from V and 6 bases from J, with 16 bases between. The CDR3 region is CASSEGTGLPSEQYF. The CDR3 nucleotides read TGTGCCAGCAGTGAAGGGACGGGACTCCCCTCCGAGCAGTACTTC.

The J gene is TRBJ1-5, the V gene TRBV6-1, with D perhaps matching TRBD1 (5 bases). V lost 8 bases, J lost 7 bases, and 9 bases lay in between. This CDR3 has 11 amino acids. Germline lookup yields CDR1 MNHNS and CDR2 SASEGT. The CDR3 nucleotides read TGTGCCAGCCCAGGGCACCAGCCCCAGCATTTT. This codes for CASPGHQPQHF.

The genes are TRBV29-1 and TRBJ2-5, with 9 bases matching TRBD1. This CDR3 has 14 residues. V was pared by 5 bases and J by 2 bases, with 6 bases of the junction left unmatched. CDR1 SQVTM and CDR2 ANQGSEA come from the germline V gene. The CDR3 sequence is CSVQRDRAQETQYF. CDR3 sequence (DNA): TGCAGCGTTCAACGGGACAGGGCTCAAGAGACCCAGTACTTC. The full variable domain, with the rest looked up from reference TRBV29-1 and TRBJ2-5, is SAVISQKPSRDICQRGTSLTIQCQVDSQVTMMFWYRQQPGQSLTLIATANQGSEATYESGFVIDKFPISRPNLTFSTLTVSNMSPEDSSIYLCSVQRDRAQETQYFGPGTRLLVL.

The V and J genes are TRBV7-8 and TRBJ2-3; 8 nucleotides align to TRBD1. In germline, CDR1 is SGHVS, CDR2 FQNEAQ. V lost 5 bases, J lost 6 bases, and 10 bases stayed unmatched. The CDR3 covers 15 residues. Here the CDR3 reads CASSPGQDISDTQYF. CDR3 sequence (DNA): TGTGCCAGCAGCCCGGGACAGGACATCAGTGATACGCAGTATTTT.

The CDR3 sequence: CATSRASGQTSYGYTF. In nucleotides, the CDR3 is TGTGCCACCAGCAGAGCCTCGGGACAGACGTCCTATGGCTACACCTTC. The V and J genes are TRBV15 and TRBJ1-2; TRBD1 matches 7 bases. J gave up 4 bases and V 1 base, and 9 bases lay outside the gene matches. CDR3 length: 16 amino acids. Germline values: CDR1 LNHNV, CDR2 YYDKDF (reference sequence).

This chain joins TRBV5-1 and TRBJ2-7; D might be TRBD2 (5 bases). The CDR3 sequence is 15 residues long. Germline CDR1 reads SGHRS; CDR2 reads YFSETQ. V lost 1 base, J lost 0 bases, and 11 bases lay in between. CDR3 bases: TGCGCCAGCAGCTTGAGGGCTAGCAACTCCTACGAGCAGTACTTC. Protein sequence: CASSLRASNSYEQYF.

The chain combines TRBV28 with TRBJ2-7, with a possible D match to TRBD2 (5 bases). Looked up from germline, CDR1 is MDHEN and CDR2 is SYDVKM. CDR3 length equals 13 residues. Deletions cut 6 bases from V and 9 bases from J, with 18 bases between. This CDR3 reads CASRPSRELLQYF. The CDR3, as DNA: TGTGCCAGCAGGCCCTCGAGGGAGCTCTTGCAGTACTTC.

The V gene is TRBV11-3, the J gene TRBJ2-1, with a possible D match to TRBD1 (5 bases). Trimming cost V 2 bases and J 4 bases, with 9 bases left between them. From germline, CDR1 is SGHNT and CDR2 YENEEA. CDR3 length: 14 residues. As DNA, the CDR3 is TGTGCCAGCAGCTTATCGACAGAGTACAATGAGCAGTTCTTC. This gives the protein CASSLSTEYNEQFF.

This chain uses TRBV7-9 with TRBJ2-1; the match to TRBD2 covers 8 bases. V was pared by 5 bases and J by 12 bases, with 3 bases of the junction left unmatched. This CDR3 is built from 11 residues. Germline CDR1 SEHNR, CDR2 FQNEAQ (reference sequence). The CDR3: CASSAGGGQFF. The CDR3 DNA sequence: TGTGCCAGCAGCGCCGGGGGGGGGCAGTTCTTC. The variable domain in full, completed from reference TRBV7-9 and TRBJ2-1, reads DTGVSQNPRHKITKRGQNVTFRCDPISEHNRLYWYRQTLGQGPEFLTYFQNEAQLEKSRLLSDRFSAERPKGSFSTLEIQRTEQGDSAMYLCASSAGGGQFFGPGTRLTVL.

The genes are TRBV30 and TRBJ2-3, with 7 positions matching TRBD2. The CDR3 extends over 14 amino acids. V trimming: 3 bases; J trimming: 5 bases; junction bases outside the gene matches: 8. Germline values: CDR1 GTSNPN, CDR2 SVGIG (reference sequence). CDR3 region: CAWRGGRMLDTQYF. CDR3 nucleotides: TGTGCCTGGAGAGGCGGGAGAATGCTAGATACGCAGTATTTT.

The J gene is TRBJ2-7, the V gene TRBV11-2; 8 nucleotides line up with TRBD1. Trimming removed 5 bases from V and 0 bases from J; junction bases left unmatched: 6. This CDR3 region has 15 residues. Germline V gives CDR1 SGHAT, CDR2 FQNNGV. CDR3 region: CASSVTGGLSYEQYF. The CDR3 DNA follows: TGTGCCAGCAGCGTTACAGGGGGGCTCTCCTACGAGCAGTACTTC.

CDR3: CASTPTRGKDEQFF. Here the CDR3 DNA reads TGTGCCAGCACCCCAACGCGGGGTAAGGATGAGCAGTTCTTC. This rearrangement joins TRBV6-5 to TRBJ2-1; a possible D gene is TRBD2 (6 bases). This CDR3 contains 14 residues. The germline V gene has CDR1 MNHEY and CDR2 SVGAGI. Trimming pared 7 bases from V and 8 bases from J, leaving 18 bases between.

V is TRBV7-6 and J is TRBJ2-7, with TRBD2 as a possible D gene (6 bases). Germline CDR1 and CDR2: SGHVS and FNYEAQ. The CDR3 has 13 residues. Trimming removed 5 bases from V and 3 bases from J, with 11 bases in between. The CDR3 loop reads CASSPQTSYEQYF. CDR3 sequence (DNA): TGTGCCAGCAGCCCTCAGACTAGCTACGAGCAGTACTTC.

This chain links TRBV7-2 with TRBJ2-3; 16 nucleotides match TRBD2. The CDR3 extends over 16 amino acids. The J segment lost 11 bases and the V segment lost 3 bases, leaving 8 bases of the junction unmatched. Germline V gives CDR1 SGHTA, CDR2 FQGNSA. CDR3 sequence (DNA): TGTGCCAGCAGCTTGTCGGCTGGGACTAGCGGGAGGGGGCAGTATTTT. The encoded protein is CASSLSAGTSGRGQYF.

This clone was observed a few times. V and J are TRBV4-2 and TRBJ1-5, with TRBD1 matching over 10 bases. V dropped 0 bases and J dropped 11; count of bases not matched to a gene: 7. The CDR3 length is 15 residues. Germline V gene lookup returns CDR1 LGHNA and CDR2 YNFKEQ. The CDR3 coding sequence is TGTGCCAGCAGCCAAGATCCGACAGGGGGCACGGCCCAGCATTTT. This translates into CASSQDPTGGTAQHF.

The chain employs TRBV30 and TRBJ2-1; maybe TRBD2 (6 bases). Deletions cut 0 bases from V and 4 bases from J, with 13 bases between. The CDR3 contains 15 residues. Germline V CDR1 and CDR2: GTSNPN, SVGIG (reference sequence). The CDR3 coding sequence is TGTGCCTGGAGTGTGGGGACTGGATCATACAATGAGCAGTTCTTC. Protein sequence: CAWSVGTGSYNEQFF.

This sequence joins TRBV5-4 and TRBJ2-7, with TRBD1 matching 7 bases. V shed 1 base, J shed 5 bases, and the junction held 3 bases outside the gene matches. Per germline, CDR1 SGHNT and CDR2 YYREEE (reference sequence). The length of the CDR3 is 13 residues. The CDR3 region is CASSLTGVDEQYF. The CDR3 DNA is TGTGCCAGCAGCTTGACAGGGGTAGACGAGCAGTACTTC.

The rearrangement uses TRBV19 and TRBJ2-7; tentative D call: TRBD1 (6 bases). The length of the CDR3 is 14 residues. V lost 2 bases, J lost 3 bases, and 11 bases lay in between. Germline values: CDR1 LNHDA, CDR2 SQIVND (reference sequence). CDR3 nucleotide sequence: TGTGCCAGTAGTATAAGGGGGACCGGCTACGAGCAGTACTTC. Protein sequence: CASSIRGTGYEQYF.